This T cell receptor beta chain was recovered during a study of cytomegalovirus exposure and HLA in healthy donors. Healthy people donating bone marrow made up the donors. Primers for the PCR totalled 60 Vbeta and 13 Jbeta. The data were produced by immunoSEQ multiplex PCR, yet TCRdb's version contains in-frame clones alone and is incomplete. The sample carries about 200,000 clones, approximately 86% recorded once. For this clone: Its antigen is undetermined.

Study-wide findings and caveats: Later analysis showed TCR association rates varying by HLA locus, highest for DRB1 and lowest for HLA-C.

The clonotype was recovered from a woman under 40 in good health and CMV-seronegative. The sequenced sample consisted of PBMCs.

The CDR3: CASSLRRGERGYNEQFF. The CDR3 DNA reads TGTGCCAGCAGTTTACGCCGCGGCGAGCGGGGCTACAATGAGCAGTTCTTC. This chain joins TRBV28 and TRBJ2-1; 7 nucleotides align to TRBD2. This CDR3 is 17 amino acids long. Germline V lookup: CDR1 MDHEN, CDR2 SYDVKM. V dropped 2 bases and J dropped 3; count of bases not matched to a gene: 10.